The 26 T cell receptor beta chains given below trace back to one sample, sequenced in a study of T cells in Graves' hyperthyroidism and ophthalmopathy. Authors of the study amplified TCR beta CDR3 regions from RNA transcripts. Carried out on the TCR CDR3, a first-round RT-PCR used the HTBI primer set. From the multiplex PCR reads, TCRdb called clonotypes with MiXCR, one entry per CDR3 protein. The sample lists around 600,000 distinct CDR3 sequences; about 14% were seen once. The sample comprised blood. The origin of the receptors is a woman aged 18-35 years with Graves' ophthalmopathy.

This clonotype was picked up many times. The genes are TRBV6-1 and TRBJ2-1; 8 positions agree with TRBD2. J gave up 5 bases and V 4 bases, and 13 bases lay outside the gene matches. The CDR3 has 17 residues. Germline V lookup: CDR1 MNHNS, CDR2 SASEGT. The CDR3 loop reads CASSATLLAENNNEQFF. CDR3 coding DNA: TGTGCCAGCAGTGCGACCTTACTAGCGGAAAATAACAATGAGCAGTTCTTC.

This clonotype was seen at least ten times. The CDR3 sequence is CASSSGPTGETQYF. CDR3 bases: TGTGCCAGCAGCTCGGGACCGACGGGAGAGACCCAGTACTTC. This sequence joins TRBV11-3 and TRBJ2-5; D is tentatively TRBD1 or TRBD2 (5 bases each). This CDR3 spans 14 amino acids. The germline V and J ends were trimmed by 4 bases and 4 bases, with 13 bases remaining between them. Germline-derived CDR1 and CDR2 are SGHNT and YENEEA. The full variable domain, in which reference TRBV11-3 and TRBJ2-5 provide the parts outside the CDR3, is EAGVVQSPRYKIIEKKQPVAFWCNPISGHNTLYWYLQNLGQGPELLIRYENEEAVDDSQLPKDRFSAERLKGVDSTLKIQPAELGDSAVYLCASSSGPTGETQYFGPGTRLLVL.

The sample holds a few counts of this clonotype. The chain links TRBV6-1 to TRBJ1-5, with 8 bases aligning to TRBD1. J was trimmed by 1 base and V by 6 bases; bases with no gene match: 5. Germline loops: CDR1 MNHNS, CDR2 SASEGT. The CDR3 length is 15 residues. The CDR3 DNA follows: TGTGCCAGCAGCGGACAGGGAGTGAGCAATCAGCCCCAGCATTTT. Translating gives CASSGQGVSNQPQHF.

The gene calls are TRBV2 and TRBJ2-5, with 12 bases fitting TRBD1. The CDR3 totals 16 residues. V dropped 5 bases and J dropped 4; count of bases not matched to a gene: 8. CDR1 SNHLY and CDR2 FYNNEI come from the germline V gene. The CDR3, as DNA: TGTGCCAGCAGTTTCTCGGGACAGGGGGCGGGAGAGACCCAGTACTTC. This encodes CASSFSGQGAGETQYF.

This clonotype showed up many times. The rearrangement uses TRBV10-3 and TRBJ2-1; D perhaps matches TRBD2 (5 bases). Germline V gives CDR1 ENHRY, CDR2 SYGVKD. The V and J ends lost 1 base and 0 bases respectively, with 10 bases between them. The CDR3 extends over 16 amino acids. This CDR3 reads CAISEYTRSSYNEQFF. The DNA for the CDR3 is TGTGCCATCAGTGAGTACACTAGGAGCTCCTACAATGAGCAGTTCTTC.

The table lists this clonotype with a few counts. The rearrangement joins TRBV4-1 to TRBJ1-2; D ambiguous. Trimming cost V 1 base and J 0 bases, with 6 bases left between them. There are 14 residues in the CDR3. Germline V CDR1 and CDR2: MGHRA, YSYEKL. DNA of the CDR3: TGCGCCAGCAGCCAAGGCTGGACTAACTATGGCTACACCTTC. Translating gives CASSQGWTNYGYTF.

The CDR3 nucleotides are TGTGCCAGCAGCTTAAGGCGTGGGGCCAAAGCAACTAATGAAAAACTGTTTTTT. This encodes CASSLRRGAKATNEKLFF. The chain recombines TRBV7-2 with TRBJ1-4, with D perhaps matching TRBD1 (5 bases). V lost 2 bases to trimming and J lost 0 bases, with 16 bases between them. Germline CDR1 is SGHTA and CDR2 is FQGNSA. The CDR3 has 18 residues.

The sample holds many counts of this clonotype. The CDR3 region is CASSNQGARADTQYF. Written as DNA, the CDR3 is TGTGCCAGCAGTAACCAGGGGGCGCGGGCAGATACGCAGTATTTT. V usage is TRBV7-2 and J usage is TRBJ2-3; 8 bases align to TRBD1. In germline, CDR1 is SGHTA, CDR2 FQGNSA. The CDR3 totals 15 residues. V lost 6 bases and J lost 4; bases outside the gene matches: 9.

This clonotype was detected a few times. The V gene is TRBV29-1, the J gene TRBJ2-7, with 10 bases aligning to TRBD2. CDR3 length: 13 residues. J was trimmed by 5 bases and V by 7 bases; bases with no gene match: 8. Germline V gene lookup returns CDR1 SQVTM and CDR2 ANQGSEA. The CDR3 protein is CSAVLAGSHEQYF. DNA of the CDR3: TGCAGCGCCGTACTAGCGGGAAGCCACGAGCAGTACTTC.

The chain links TRBV12-3 or TRBV12-4 to TRBJ2-1; a possible D gene is TRBD1 (6 bases). Trimming left V 7 bases short and J 3 bases short, with 16 bases between. The CDR3 consists of 15 residues. CDR3 in DNA: TGTGCCAGCACCCAGGGGTGGTTGAGCTACAATGAGCAGTTCTTC. Protein product: CASTQGWLSYNEQFF.

The rearrangement links TRBV19 to TRBJ2-2; 9 bases map to TRBD2. The V segment lost 4 bases and the J segment 5 bases; nucleotides outside the gene matches: 5. The CDR3 runs to 15 residues. CDR1 and CDR2 from the germline V gene are LNHDA and SQIVND (reference sequence). This chain's CDR3 is CASSRQREATGELFF. The CDR3 DNA reads TGTGCCAGTAGTAGGCAGCGGGAGGCGACCGGGGAGCTGTTTTTT.

This chain joins TRBV11-2 and TRBJ2-7; D gene unclear. The CDR3 consists of 17 residues. CDR1 is SGHAT and CDR2 is FQNNGV in the germline V gene. V was clipped by 0 bases and J by 3 bases, with 18 bases between them. The CDR3 spells CASSLDQALLSNYEQYF. DNA for the CDR3: TGTGCCAGCAGCTTAGATCAGGCACTCCTATCTAACTACGAGCAGTACTTC.

The chain is built from TRBV19 and TRBJ2-7, with D perhaps given as TRBD1 or TRBD2 (5 bases each). CDR3 size: 13 residues. V was cut by 10 bases and J by 3 bases, with 16 bases left in between. CDR1 and CDR2 from the germline V gene are LNHDA and SQIVND (reference sequence). Written as DNA, the CDR3 is TGTGCCACCTCGGGACGATTGAGCTACGAGCAGTACTTC. Residues: CATSGRLSYEQYF.

This clonotype was observed a few times. The chain couples TRBV10-3 to TRBJ2-2; 12 bases are shared with TRBD1. Per germline, CDR1 ENHRY and CDR2 SYGVKD. V shed 6 bases and J 6 bases; nucleotides not matched to a gene: 5. The CDR3 covers 15 residues. The CDR3 loop is CAIRPRDRGPGELFF. In nucleotides, the CDR3 is TGTGCCATCAGGCCCCGGGACAGGGGGCCCGGGGAGCTGTTTTTT.

This clonotype was counted ten times or more. This chain uses TRBV28 with TRBJ2-5; D unresolved. Germline V gene data show CDR1 as MDHEN and CDR2 as SYDVKM. CDR3 length: 12 residues. V was cut by 6 bases and J by 5 bases, with 10 bases left in between. CDR3 DNA: TGTGCCAGCAGGGGGTTTGACGAGACCCAGTACTTC. Translating gives CASRGFDETQYF.

Regarding this clonotype: One base away lies a much larger clone, so this may be a sequencing read error. The genes are TRBV28 and TRBJ1-2; no firm D call. The CDR3 is made up of 18 amino acids. The germline V gene has CDR1 MDHEN and CDR2 SYDVKM. The CDR3 sequence is CVSSFAFQGTPGDYGYTF. CDR3 in DNA: TGTGTCAGCAGTTTTGCCTTTCAAGGTACACCTGGGGACTATGGCTACACCTTC.

This clonotype was counted ten times or more. The chain combines TRBV20-1 with TRBJ2-7, with TRBD2 matching 11 bases. The V gene end was trimmed by 1 base and the J gene end by 6 bases; junction bases not matched to a gene: 8. CDR3 length equals 15 residues. In germline, CDR1 is DFQATT, CDR2 SNEGSKA (reference sequence). The CDR3 protein is CSARVPGLADLEQYF. CDR3 nucleotide sequence: TGCAGTGCTAGAGTCCCGGGACTAGCGGACCTCGAGCAGTACTTC.

This clonotype has ten or more counts. The V call is TRBV20-1, the J call TRBJ1-5, with D unresolved. In germline, CDR1 is DFQATT, CDR2 SNEGSKA (reference sequence). Trimming cost V 3 bases and J 0 bases, with 12 bases left between them. CDR3 size: 15 residues. The CDR3 region has the DNA TGCAGTGCTAGTACCCACAGTGTTAGCAATCAGCCCCAGCATTTT. Protein: CSASTHSVSNQPQHF.

The gene calls are TRBV2 and TRBJ1-4, with a possible D match to TRBD1 (5 bases). The V end lost 7 bases, the J end lost 3 bases, and 18 bases lay between the germline ends. The CDR3 contains 16 residues. CDR1 and CDR2 from the germline V gene are SNHLY and FYNNEI. CDR3 sequence: CASTPRGERANEKLFF. CDR3 DNA sequence: TGTGCCAGCACCCCCCGGGGGGAGCGGGCTAATGAAAAACTGTTTTTT.

This clonotype was seen repeatedly, ten times or more. The DNA of the CDR3 is TGTGCCAGCAGCACCCAATCAGGGTGGGAACATGGCTACACCTTC. Its translation: CASSTQSGWEHGYTF. The chain recombines TRBV7-2 with TRBJ1-2; D may be TRBD1 (5 bases). Trimming took off 5 bases at V and 6 bases at J, with 19 bases between the two ends. The V gene's germline CDR1 is SGHTA and CDR2 FQGNSA. The CDR3 covers 15 residues.

The V gene is TRBV19, the J gene TRBJ1-2, with D tentatively TRBD1 (6 bases). Trimming removed 5 bases from V and 1 base from J, with 14 bases in between. Germline lookup yields CDR1 LNHDA and CDR2 SQIVND (reference sequence). CDR3 size: 15 residues. The CDR3 DNA reads TGTGCCAGTAGTTGGGACACACAGGGTAACTATGGCTACACCTTC. It translates to CASSWDTQGNYGYTF.

The table lists this clonotype with many counts. The chain uses TRBV12-3 or TRBV12-4 and TRBJ1-2; D is perhaps TRBD1 (6 bases). V lost 8 bases and J lost 4, with 20 bases in between. There are 15 residues in the CDR3. In DNA form, the CDR3 reads TGTGCCAGCGGTAGCCCAGGGGAGGGTTCCTATGGCTACACCTTC. Its translation is CASGSPGEGSYGYTF.

There are many counts of this clonotype. This rearrangement joins TRBV6-1 to TRBJ1-1; D is perhaps TRBD1 (6 bases). V lost 6 bases and J 6 bases, leaving 14 bases between the germline ends. Per germline, CDR1 MNHNS and CDR2 SASEGT. The CDR3 extends over 13 amino acids. CDR3 residues: CASSNGGAAEAFF. CDR3 sequence (DNA): TGTGCCAGCAGCAATGGGGGCGCGGCTGAAGCTTTCTTT.

This clonotype was recorded at least ten times. The chain has TRBV4-1 and TRBJ2-7; tentatively, D is TRBD2 (5 bases). V lost 1 base and J lost 0, with 10 bases in between. The CDR3 spans 15 residues. CDR1 and CDR2 (germline): MGHRA, YSYEKL. The CDR3 nucleotides read TGCGCCAGCAGCCAAGCTCCCCGGGGCTCCTACGAGCAGTACTTC. Residues: CASSQAPRGSYEQYF.

This clonotype was recorded at least ten times. The chain joins TRBV20-1 to TRBJ2-7, with TRBD1 as a possible D gene (6 bases). Trimming took 6 bases from V and 1 from J, leaving 10 bases between them. Germline CDR1 is DFQATT and CDR2 is SNEGSKA (reference sequence). CDR3 size: 12 residues. The DNA of the CDR3 is TGCAGTGCGTACAGGGAATCCTACGAGCAGTACTTC. Translating it yields CSAYRESYEQYF.

In its sample, this clonotype was seen many times. J is TRBJ1-1 and V is TRBV9, with D maybe TRBD1 (5 bases). The CDR3 is 14 residues long. With 3 bases removed from V and 4 bases from J, the gap between germline ends came to 13 bases. CDR1 is SGDLS, CDR2 YYNGEE, per germline. CDR3 amino acids: CASSDRGAGTEAFF. The CDR3, as DNA: TGTGCCAGCAGCGATAGAGGGGCGGGCACTGAAGCTTTCTTT.